Presented here are 29 T cell receptor beta chains from one specimen sequenced in a study of T cells in women clearing cervical HPV infection. Sequencing was performed with immunoSEQ multiplex PCR; in TCRdb, only in-frame clones are kept and a portion is missing. The data include approximately 33,000 clones; the top ten clones carry 7.5% to 10%. Material: blood buffy coat. The receptors here all came from a woman between 18 and 70 years old with a cervical HPV16 infection that either progressed to CIN3+ or cleared (not recorded which).

CDR3: CASSSAVAGGLDTQYF. The DNA read from the CDR3 is TGTGCCAGCAGTTCAGCCGTAGCGGGGGGATTGGATACC. This chain links TRBV6-2 or TRBV6-3 with TRBJ2-5, with TRBD2 matching 10 bases. The DNA ends 3 residues before the CDR3 does, and the rest of the CDR3 is filled in from the germline J gene. The CDR3 covers 16 residues. CDR1 and CDR2 from the germline V gene are MNHEY and SVGEGT.

With respect to this clone: The read ends 3 residues before the CDR3 terminus; that terminus is restored from the germline J gene. This sequence joins TRBV7-6 and TRBJ1-2, with TRBD1 as a possible D gene (5 bases). Germline assignment: CDR1 SGHVS and CDR2 FNYEAQ. The CDR3 extends over 16 amino acids. Here the CDR3 reads CASSLVPSGGFNDYTF. CDR3 DNA (partial): TGTGCCAGCAGCTTAGTGCCTAGCGGGGGGTTCAATGAC.

Concerning this clone: The read stops 3 residues short of the end of the CDR3; the missing end is completed from the germline J gene. The chain links TRBV5-5 to TRBJ2-7, with a weak D call TRBD1 (5 bases). Germline V lookup: CDR1 SGHKS, CDR2 YYEKEE (reference sequence). Trimming stripped 4 bases from V and 0 bases from J, with 11 bases between. This CDR3 spans 14 amino acids. The CDR3 bases that were read are TGTGCCAGCAGCCACAGGTTTAGCTCCTACGAG. The encoded protein is CASSHRFSSYE. The whole CDR3 sequence is CASSHRFSSYEQYF.

This clone is classed as medium-sized by frequency. The CDR3 extends 3 residues past the end of the read, so its final part is completed from the germline J gene. The genes are TRBV6-2 or TRBV6-3 and TRBJ2-3; tentative D call: TRBD2 (5 bases). Per germline, CDR1 MNHEY and CDR2 SVGEGT. CDR3 length equals 14 residues. V was cut by 7 bases and J by 5 bases, with 16 bases left in between. The sequenced part of the CDR3 DNA is TGTGCCAGCAACCCACGGCTAGCAGGAGATACG. It codes for CASNPRLAGDT. The entire CDR3 is CASNPRLAGDTQYF.

A note on this clone: Sequencing ends 3 residues short of the CDR3 end; the germline J gene provides the rest. The V call is TRBV14, the J call TRBJ2-3, with 9 bases matching TRBD2. CDR3 length: 16 amino acids. Looked up from germline, CDR1 is SGHDN and CDR2 is FVKESK. V trimming: 7 bases; J trimming: 2 bases; junction bases outside the gene matches: 10. CDR3 bases read: TGTGCCAGCACCCCAAGTCTAGCGGGATCCACAGATACG. This translates into CASTPSLAGSTDT. The whole CDR3 protein is CASTPSLAGSTDTQYF. The whole variable domain, remainder taken from reference TRBV14 and TRBJ2-3, is EAGVTQFPSHSVIEKGQTVTLRCDPISGHDNLYWYRRVMGKEIKFLLHFVKESKQDESGMPNNRFLAERTGGTYSTLKVQPAELEDSGVYFCASTPSLAGSTDTQYFGPGTRLTVL.

The chain's CDR3 is CASRTWGGGTDTQYF. The CDR3 DNA, read in part, is TGTGCCAGCAGAACTTGGGGAGGGGGCACAGATACG. The chain has TRBV5-6 and TRBJ2-3; 7 nucleotides agree with TRBD2. The DNA ends 3 residues before the CDR3 does, and the rest of the CDR3 is filled in from the germline J gene. CDR1 and CDR2 from the germline V gene are SGHDT and YYEEEE. After removal of 5 bases from V and 1 base from J, the junction contained 7 bases not matched to a gene. The CDR3 contains 15 residues.

To note about this clone: The read halts 3 residues ahead of the CDR3 end, with the missing end drawn from the germline J gene. The chain uses TRBV19 and TRBJ1-1, with unresolved D. CDR3 length: 14 amino acids. Germline values: CDR1 LNHDA, CDR2 SQIVND (reference sequence). The CDR3 DNA, read in part, is TGTGCCAGTAGTATAGGACACAAGTACAATGAG. This sequence encodes CASSIGHKYNE. Given in full, the CDR3 is CASSIGHKYNEAFF.

The CDR3 sequence is CASSRQGQNTEAFF. The sequenced part of the CDR3 DNA is TGTGCCAGCAGCCGCCAGGGCCAGAACACTGAA. The rearrangement joins TRBV2 to TRBJ1-1, with TRBD1 as a possible D gene (5 bases). The read ends 3 residues early relative to the CDR3; the germline J gene fills the gap. The CDR3 runs 14 residues. Germline V gives CDR1 SNHLY, CDR2 FYNNEI. Trimming cost V 6 bases and J 1 base, with 12 bases left between them.

Note on this clone: The observed sequence ends 3 residues before the CDR3 terminus, with the missing tail filled in from the germline J gene. This chain links TRBV7-9 with TRBJ1-2, with D perhaps TRBD1 (6 bases). The CDR3 is 14 amino acids. The germline CDR1 and CDR2 sequences are SEHNR and FQNEAQ (reference sequence). V was trimmed by 1 base and J by 3 bases, leaving 9 bases between them. The CDR3 here is CASSLGGGDYGYTF. CDR3 DNA (partial): TGTGCCAGCAGCTTAGGAGGGGGAGACTATGGC.

Remarks on this clone: The sequence runs out 3 residues before the end of the CDR3; the remainder is reconstructed from the germline J gene. V gene TRBV19 combines with J gene TRBJ1-1; 10 bases line up with TRBD1. Germline V gene sequence: CDR1 LNHDA, CDR2 SQIVND (reference sequence). J gave up 5 bases and V 10 bases, and 7 bases lay outside the gene matches. There are 13 residues in the CDR3. CDR3 in amino acids: CATLGQGRTEAFF. The DNA read from the CDR3 is TGTGCCACCCTGGGACAGGGGAGGACTGAA.

As to this clone: From the germline J gene comes the end of the CDR3, since the read stops 3 residues before it. The chain has TRBV29-1 and TRBJ2-1, with 10 bases fitting TRBD2. The CDR3 extends over 17 amino acids. The V gene's germline CDR1 is SQVTM and CDR2 ANQGSEA. With V trimmed by 2 bases and J by 6 bases, 13 bases remained unmatched. CDR3 DNA (partial): TGCAGCGTTGAACTAGCGGGAGTTTTTTTTGAGTTCAATGAG. Residues: CSVELAGVFFEFNE. Given in full, the CDR3 is CSVELAGVFFEFNEQFF.

In the case of this clone: The read finishes 3 residues shy of the CDR3 end, and the germline J gene is used to complete it. The rearrangement links TRBV19 to TRBJ2-4; D is tentatively TRBD1 or TRBD2 (5 bases each). Germline V gene data show CDR1 as LNHDA and CDR2 as SQIVND (reference sequence). The CDR3 extends over 17 amino acids. The sequenced CDR3 bases are TGTGCCAGTAGTATACCCCTTGCCGGGATCTTAACAGGAGGT. Its protein product is CASSIPLAGILTGG. In full, the CDR3 is CASSIPLAGILTGGQYF. The full variable domain, in which reference TRBV19 and TRBJ2-4 provide the parts outside the CDR3, is DGGITQSPKYLFRKEGQNVTLSCEQNLNHDAMYWYRQDPGQGLRLIYYSQIVNDFQKGDIAEGYSVSREKKESFPLTVTSAQKNPTAFYLCASSIPLAGILTGGQYFGAGTRLSVL.

About this clone: The read gets to within 3 residues of the CDR3 end, and the germline J gene fills in the rest. The chain joins TRBV7-9 to TRBJ2-5; TRBD1 might be the D (6 bases). V lost 1 base to trimming and J lost 3 bases, with 12 bases between them. This CDR3 contains 15 residues. Germline lookup yields CDR1 SEHNR and CDR2 FQNEAQ (reference sequence). Partial CDR3 DNA: TGTGCCAGCAGCTTAGGGATGGGACAAGAAGAGACC. This codes for CASSLGMGQEET. The CDR3 as a whole reads CASSLGMGQEETQYF.

Remarks on this clone: The same CDR3 also results from other DNA sequences found in this sample. The CDR3 bases that were read are TGTGCCAGCAGCCCCAGGGAAGCCTACGAC. Protein product: CASSPREAYD. The full-length CDR3 reads as CASSPREAYDYTF. V is TRBV2 and J is TRBJ1-2; TRBD1 is a possible D gene (5 bases). Read data end 3 residues before the CDR3 end; the end is taken from the germline J gene. The germline V gene has CDR1 SNHLY and CDR2 FYNNEI. The CDR3 runs to 13 residues.

Concerning this clone: The CDR3 extends 3 residues past the end of the read, so its final part is completed from the germline J gene. The chain employs TRBV20-1 and TRBJ1-6; D uncertain. The CDR3 has 13 amino acids. With 1 base removed from V and 6 bases from J, the gap between germline ends came to 7 bases. The germline gives CDR1 DFQATT, CDR2 SNEGSKA (reference sequence). This chain's CDR3 is CSARVAGNSPLHF. Partial CDR3 DNA: TGCAGTGCTAGAGTGGCAGGTAATTCACCC.

Regarding this clone: The CDR3 end falls 3 residues outside the read, so it is completed with the germline J gene. V is TRBV20-1 and J is TRBJ1-6, with D hard to call. Germline CDR1 and CDR2: DFQATT and SNEGSKA (reference sequence). The CDR3 sequence is 12 residues long. The ends were cut back, 6 bases at V and 5 bases at J, with 8 bases in the middle. The sequenced part of the CDR3 DNA is TGCAGTGCAGGGCCTAATAATTCACCC. Residues: CSAGPNNSP. The whole CDR3 sequence reads CSAGPNNSPLHF.

Details on this clone: The CDR3 end falls 3 residues outside the read, so it is completed with the germline J gene. The rearrangement links TRBV13 to TRBJ2-7, with D tentatively TRBD1 (6 bases). The V and J ends lost 2 bases and 5 bases respectively, with 10 bases between them. CDR3 size: 13 residues. The V gene's germline CDR1 is PRHDT and CDR2 FYEKMQ (reference sequence). The sequenced CDR3 bases are TGTGCCAGCAGCTTACGGCAGGGGAACGAG. Encoded protein: CASSLRQGNE. In full, the CDR3 reads CASSLRQGNEQYF.

Comment on this clone: The read comes to an end 3 residues before the CDR3 does, leaving the germline J gene to fill in the end. The chain couples TRBV7-9 to TRBJ2-1; D is unresolved. Germline-derived CDR1 and CDR2 are SEHNR and FQNEAQ (reference sequence). The V end was cut by 6 bases, the J end by 0 bases, with 9 bases between. The CDR3 loop spans 14 amino acids. The CDR3 sequence is CASRPIDSYNEQFF. Partial CDR3 DNA: TGTGCCAGCAGACCAATAGACTCCTACAATGAG. Full variable domain (rest looked up from reference TRBV7-9 and TRBJ2-1): DTGVSQNPRHKITKRGQNVTFRCDPISEHNRLYWYRQTLGQGPEFLTYFQNEAQLEKSRLLSDRFSAERPKGSFSTLEIQRTEQGDSAMYLCASRPIDSYNEQFFGPGTRLTVL.

A remark on this clone: The read halts 3 residues ahead of the CDR3 end, with the missing end drawn from the germline J gene. The chain carries TRBV5-1 and TRBJ2-5, with 9 bases identical to TRBD2. CDR1 is SGHRS and CDR2 is YFSETQ in the germline V gene. This CDR3 contains 16 residues. J was trimmed by 7 bases and V by 0 bases; bases with no gene match: 10. The CDR3 here is CASSLGASGGPGTQYF. CDR3 bases read: TGCGCCAGCAGCTTGGGGGCGAGCGGGGGGCCAGGGACC.

A word on this clone: Read coverage stops 3 residues before the CDR3 terminus; the germline J gene supplies the remainder. The chain links TRBV7-9 to TRBJ1-4; 8 positions match TRBD1. This CDR3 has 15 residues. V gave up 5 bases and J gave up 8 bases; unmatched junction bases: 10. The germline gives CDR1 SEHNR, CDR2 FQNEAQ (reference sequence). CDR3 sequence: CASSARTGRLEKLFF. The CDR3 DNA, read in part, is TGTGCCAGCAGCGCCCGGACAGGGCGACTGGAAAAA.

Remarks on this clone: Read data end 3 residues before the CDR3 end; the end is taken from the germline J gene. The chain joins TRBV7-2 to TRBJ2-3, with a possible D match to TRBD1 (5 bases). This CDR3 has 13 residues. Germline V gene lookup returns CDR1 SGHTA and CDR2 FQGNSA. CDR3 bases read: TGTGCCAGCAGCTGGCAGACAGAAGAGACG. As protein: CASSWQTEET. The CDR3 as a whole reads CASSWQTEETQYF.

The CDR3 here is CAISESDRVNYGYTF. The sequenced part of the CDR3 DNA is TGTGCCATCAGTGAGTCGGACAGGGTCAACTATGGC. The V call is TRBV10-3, the J call TRBJ1-2, with 8 bases lining up with TRBD1. Sequencing ends 3 residues short of the CDR3 end; the germline J gene provides the rest. CDR1 is ENHRY and CDR2 is SYGVKD in the germline V gene. V shed 0 bases and J 2 bases; nucleotides not matched to a gene: 2. This CDR3 comprises 15 residues.

A word on this clone: The CDR3 end lies 3 residues beyond the end of the read and is filled in from the germline J gene. J is TRBJ1-3 and V is TRBV30; no firm D call. V dropped 1 base and J dropped 0 bases, with 10 bases sitting between them. The length of the CDR3 is 15 residues. Per germline, CDR1 GTSNPN and CDR2 SVGIG (reference sequence). The CDR3 loop reads CAWSDSTFSGNTIYF. Partial CDR3 DNA: TGTGCCTGGAGTGATTCCACTTTCTCTGGAAACACC.

Regarding this clone: Read coverage stops 3 residues before the CDR3 terminus; the germline J gene supplies the remainder. This chain connects TRBV5-1 to TRBJ2-3; 8 positions agree with TRBD2. CDR1 SGHRS and CDR2 YFSETQ come from the germline V gene. With V trimmed by 1 base and J by 1 base, 5 bases remained unmatched. CDR3 size: 16 residues. The CDR3 DNA, read in part, is TGCGCCAGCAGCTTGCGCGGGGGGATACGCACAGATACG. Protein: CASSLRGGIRTDT. The whole CDR3 sequence is CASSLRGGIRTDTQYF.

Of note for this clone: The CDR3 extends 3 residues past the end of the read, so its final part is completed from the germline J gene. The rearrangement links TRBV9 to TRBJ2-3; tentatively, D is TRBD2 (7 bases). There are 16 residues in the CDR3. Germline CDR1 SGDLS, CDR2 YYNGEE. Trimming removed 3 bases at V and 4 bases at J, with 18 bases between. CDR3 bases read: TGTGCCAGCAGCGCTCTAGGGGGAGGGCCTTCAGATACG. It translates to CASSALGGGPSDT. The whole CDR3 protein reads CASSALGGGPSDTQYF.

With regard to this clone: The sequence runs out 3 residues before the end of the CDR3; the remainder is reconstructed from the germline J gene. V is TRBV20-1 and J is TRBJ2-1; D is undetermined. Trimming left V 0 bases short and J 3 bases short, with 9 bases between. Germline V gives CDR1 DFQATT, CDR2 SNEGSKA (reference sequence). The CDR3 covers 14 residues. The CDR3 spells CSARDFQIYNEQFF. Incomplete CDR3 DNA: TGCAGTGCTAGAGATTTTCAGATCTACAATGAG.

As to this clone: The CDR3 end lies 3 residues beyond the end of the read and is filled in from the germline J gene. The gene calls are TRBV30 and TRBJ1-2; D uncertain. Germline V gene lookup returns CDR1 GTSNPN and CDR2 SVGIG (reference sequence). The CDR3 is 17 residues long. Partial CDR3 DNA: TGTGCCTGGACTACCTCCCGGACTAGCGCCGCCTACAATGAC. Protein sequence: CAWTTSRTSAAYND. The full CDR3 protein is CAWTTSRTSAAYNDYTF.

The CDR3 DNA, read in part, is TGCGCCAGCAGTGAGGGGGCGCGGGAGACC. Residues: CASSEGARET. The full CDR3 protein reads CASSEGARETQYF. The rearrangement joins TRBV10-1 to TRBJ2-5; D may be TRBD1 (5 bases). The read gets to within 3 residues of the CDR3 end, and the germline J gene fills in the rest. Deletions cut 2 bases from V and 5 bases from J, with 9 bases between. The CDR3 runs 13 residues. The germline gives CDR1 WNHNN, CDR2 SYGVQD (reference sequence).

As regards this clone: Coverage ceases 3 residues before the CDR3 finishes, and the germline J gene fills in the end. The V call is TRBV18, the J call TRBJ1-1; 12 positions agree with TRBD1. Germline-derived CDR1 and CDR2 are KGHSH and LQKENI. This CDR3 is 16 amino acids long. J was trimmed by 4 bases and V by 6 bases; bases with no gene match: 9. This CDR3 is CASSSGTGGAGTEAFF. The CDR3 DNA, read in part, is TGTGCCAGCTCTTCCGGGACAGGGGGCGCAGGCACTGAA.